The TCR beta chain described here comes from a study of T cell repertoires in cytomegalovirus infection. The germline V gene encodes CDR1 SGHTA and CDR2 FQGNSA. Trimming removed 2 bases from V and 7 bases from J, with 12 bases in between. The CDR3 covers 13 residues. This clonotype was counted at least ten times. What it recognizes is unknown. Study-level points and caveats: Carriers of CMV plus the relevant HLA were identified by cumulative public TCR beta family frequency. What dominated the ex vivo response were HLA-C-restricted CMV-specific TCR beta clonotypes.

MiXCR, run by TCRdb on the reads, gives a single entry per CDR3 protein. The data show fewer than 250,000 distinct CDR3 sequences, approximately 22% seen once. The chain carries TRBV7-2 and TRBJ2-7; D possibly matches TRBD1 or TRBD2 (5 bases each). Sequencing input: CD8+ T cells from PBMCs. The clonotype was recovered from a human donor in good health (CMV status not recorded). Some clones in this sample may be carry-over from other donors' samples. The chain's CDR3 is CASSLQGIAEQYF. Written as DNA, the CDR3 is TGTGCCAGCAGCTTACAGGGTATAGCGGAGCAGTACTTC.